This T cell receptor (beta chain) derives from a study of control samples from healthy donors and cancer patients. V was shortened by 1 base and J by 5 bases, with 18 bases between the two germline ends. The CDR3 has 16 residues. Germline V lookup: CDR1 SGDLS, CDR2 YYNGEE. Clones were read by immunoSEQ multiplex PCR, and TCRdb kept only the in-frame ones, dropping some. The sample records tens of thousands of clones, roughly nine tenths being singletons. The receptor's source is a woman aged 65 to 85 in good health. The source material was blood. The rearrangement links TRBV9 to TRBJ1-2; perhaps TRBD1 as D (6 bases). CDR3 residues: CASSVTGALTLYGYTF. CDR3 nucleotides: TGTGCCAGCAGCGTAACGGGGGCTCTCACCCTATATGGCTACACCTTC.